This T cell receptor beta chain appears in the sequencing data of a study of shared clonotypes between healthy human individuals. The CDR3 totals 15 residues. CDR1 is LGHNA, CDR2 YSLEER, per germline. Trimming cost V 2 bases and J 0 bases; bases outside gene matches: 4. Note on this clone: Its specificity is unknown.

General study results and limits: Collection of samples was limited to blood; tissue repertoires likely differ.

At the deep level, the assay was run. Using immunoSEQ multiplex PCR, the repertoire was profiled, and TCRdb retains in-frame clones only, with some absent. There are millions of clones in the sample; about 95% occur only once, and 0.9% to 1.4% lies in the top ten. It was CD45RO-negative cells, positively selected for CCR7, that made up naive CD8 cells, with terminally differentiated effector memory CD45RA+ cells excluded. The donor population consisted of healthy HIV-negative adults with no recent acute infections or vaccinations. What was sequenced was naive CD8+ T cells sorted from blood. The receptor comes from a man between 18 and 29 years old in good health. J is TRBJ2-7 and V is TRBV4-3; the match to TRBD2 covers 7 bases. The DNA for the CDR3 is TGCGCCAGCAGCCAATTGCTAGCGGACTCCTACGAGCAGTACTTC. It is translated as CASSQLLADSYEQYF.